This TCR beta chain derives from a study of human T cells and chemical hapten exposure. On this clonotype itself: Its antigen remains unknown. Relative to the germline gene, one junction end is altered; a read error may explain this.

Time point here: patch test 1, 2 weeks after DPC sensitization. The treatment denotes: therapeutic diphenylcyclopropenone sensitization with weekly scalp DPC. TCRdb recomputed calls from the RACE reads with MiXCR, one row per CDR3 protein. The sample lists around 120,000 distinct CDR3 sequences, 8% to 13% occurring once. Overall study findings and caveats: Patch test scores rose with PT1 expanded TCR counts, a positive correlation.

This clonotype originated in a woman in her forties with alopecia areata. Some clones in this sample may be carry-over from other donors' samples. Material: whole blood, obtained in connection with sensitization to the hapten diphenylcyclopropenone (DPC).

CDR3 sequence (DNA): TGTGCCTGGGACAGAACTAGTGAAAAACTGTTTTTT. As protein: CAWDRTSEKLFF. V and J are TRBV30 and TRBJ1-4; D may be TRBD1 (5 bases). The CDR3 covers 12 residues. Germline V lookup: CDR1 GTSNPN, CDR2 SVGIG (reference sequence). The variable domain in full, with the rest retrieved from reference TRBV30 and TRBJ1-4, is SQTIHQWPATLVQPVGSPLSLECTVEGTSNPNLYWYRQAAGRGLQLLFYSVGIGQISSEVPQNLSASRPQDRQFILSSKKLLLSDSGFYLCAWDRTSEKLFFGSGTQLSVL.